What follows are 30 T cell receptor beta chains derived from one specimen sequenced in a study of shared clonotypes between healthy human individuals. Only in-frame clones appear in the TCRdb table, and some are missing; sequencing was by immunoSEQ multiplex PCR. The data show some 2,500,000 clones, just under 95% seen once. Sequenced material: naive CD4+ T cells from PBMCs. Documented subset: CD45RA+ positively selected. The origin of the receptors is a man aged 18 to 30 in good health. Some clones in this sample may be carry-over from other donors' samples.

This chain joins TRBV5-3 and TRBJ2-4; TRBD1 is a possible D gene (6 bases). TRBV5-3 carries the ORF label, with uncertain function. Trimming left V 6 bases short and J 2 bases short, with 15 bases between. The CDR3 is 15 residues long. This CDR3 reads CARNKGGQTKNIQYF. CDR3 nucleotide sequence: TGTGCCAGAAACAAAGGAGGACAGACCAAAAACATTCAGTACTTC.

This clone has only a few counts. The J gene is TRBJ1-1, the V gene TRBV29-1; no reliable D call. From germline, CDR1 is SQVTM and CDR2 ANQGSEA. The CDR3 spans 13 residues. The V end was cut by 2 bases, the J end by 5 bases, with 12 bases between. In DNA, the CDR3 is TGCAGCGTTGAACACCACGAGCGGACTGAAGCTTTCTTT. It codes for CSVEHHERTEAFF.

Only one count was recorded for this clone. V and J are TRBV5-6 and TRBJ2-5; TRBD1 matches 10 bases. V was clipped by 4 bases and J by 7 bases; unmatched bases: 4. CDR1 and CDR2 from the germline V gene are SGHDT and YYEEEE. This CDR3 has 13 residues. Written as DNA, the CDR3 is TGTGCCAGCAGCAAGGGACAGGGGTTGACCCAGTACTTC. Translated, it gives CASSKGQGLTQYF.

The chain joins TRBV6-1 to TRBJ1-2; TRBD1 agrees at 10 bases. Trimming at V came to 3 bases and at J to 3 bases, leaving 7 bases not matched to a gene. The CDR3 is 16 amino acids. Germline V gene sequence: CDR1 MNHNS, CDR2 SASEGT. The CDR3: CASSDLGTGADYGYTF. The DNA of the CDR3 is TGTGCCAGCAGTGATCTTGGGACAGGGGCGGACTATGGCTACACCTTC.

This sequence joins TRBV6-1 and TRBJ2-7, with D perhaps TRBD1 (6 bases). The CDR3 is 14 amino acids. V was trimmed by 6 bases and J by 6 bases, leaving 18 bases between them. Germline CDR1 MNHNS, CDR2 SASEGT. The CDR3: CASRPLTGPGEQYF. Here the CDR3 DNA reads TGTGCCAGCAGACCCCTAACAGGGCCGGGCGAGCAGTACTTC.

V is TRBV15 and J is TRBJ1-2, with D unresolved. The V end lost 1 base, the J end lost 8 bases, and 8 bases lay between the germline ends. The CDR3 has 12 residues. Germline CDR1 LNHNV, CDR2 YYDKDF (reference sequence). As DNA, the CDR3 is TGTGCCACCAGCAGAGCCGTGGGAGGCTACACCTTC. It specifies CATSRAVGGYTF.

The V call is TRBV5-1, the J call TRBJ2-1; possibly TRBD2 for D (6 bases). Per the germline V gene, CDR1 is SGHRS and CDR2 is YFSETQ. This CDR3 is 13 amino acids long. The V gene lost 6 bases and the J gene lost 8 bases, with 15 bases spanning the gap. In DNA form, the CDR3 reads TGCGCCAGCACCGTCCCGGGGGATGATGAGCAGTTCTTC. Translated, it gives CASTVPGDDEQFF. The variable domain in full, completed from reference TRBV5-1 and TRBJ2-1, reads KAGVTQTPRYLIKTRGQQVTLSCSPISGHRSVSWYQQTPGQGLQFLFEYFSETQRNKGNFPGRFSGRQFSNSRSEMNVSTLELGDSALYLCASTVPGDDEQFFGPGTRLTVL.

This clone occurred a few times. The chain couples TRBV5-4 to TRBJ1-1, with a weak D call TRBD1 (6 bases). From germline, CDR1 is SGHNT and CDR2 YYREEE (reference sequence). V dropped 4 bases and J dropped 1 base, with 11 bases sitting between them. The CDR3 has 14 residues. The CDR3 reads CASSPRGQNTEAFF. CDR3 sequence (DNA): TGTGCCAGCAGCCCTCGGGGACAGAACACTGAAGCTTTCTTT.

V gene TRBV5-1 combines with J gene TRBJ2-1; 9 bases are shared with TRBD2. The length of the CDR3 is 16 residues. J gave up 6 bases and V 4 bases, and 11 bases lay outside the gene matches. Germline CDR1 SGHRS, CDR2 YFSETQ. The CDR3 reads CASSKGRREGRNEQFF. The CDR3 region has the DNA TGCGCCAGCAGCAAGGGCAGGCGGGAGGGCCGCAATGAGCAGTTCTTC.

The V and J genes are TRBV7-9 and TRBJ2-7, with D possibly called TRBD1 or TRBD2 (6 bases each). Trimming pared 3 bases from V and 6 bases from J, leaving 15 bases between. Germline assignment: CDR1 SEHNR and CDR2 FQNEAQ (reference sequence). This CDR3 has 14 amino acids. CDR3 region: CASSFNREVGEQYF. CDR3 in DNA: TGTGCCAGCAGCTTTAACAGGGAGGTCGGCGAGCAGTACTTC.

The chain recombines TRBV7-2 with TRBJ2-2; no firm D call. V dropped 3 bases and J dropped 1 base, with 6 bases sitting between them. The CDR3 has 14 amino acids. CDR1 is SGHTA, CDR2 FQGNSA, per germline. This CDR3 reads CASSFKRNTGELFF. The CDR3 nucleotides read TGTGCCAGCAGCTTTAAGCGGAACACCGGGGAGCTGTTTTTT.

This rearrangement joins TRBV18 to TRBJ1-1, with D perhaps TRBD1 (5 bases). The CDR3 loop spans 13 amino acids. V lost 1 base and J 5 bases, leaving 8 bases between the germline ends. CDR1 and CDR2 (germline): KGHSH, LQKENI. CDR3 DNA sequence: TGTGCCAGCTCACCACTCGGGGCGACTGAAGCTTTCTTT. It translates to CASSPLGATEAFF.

This CDR3 reads CASRPAGYGYTF. The CDR3 DNA follows: TGTGCCAGCAGGCCGGCTGGCTATGGCTACACCTTC. The chain uses TRBV28 and TRBJ1-2; D is uncertain. The V end lost 6 bases, the J end lost 4 bases, and 9 bases lay between the germline ends. The CDR3 contains 12 residues. Germline CDR1 is MDHEN and CDR2 is SYDVKM.

The chain has TRBV28 and TRBJ1-4; D is unclear. Trimming left V 5 bases short and J 8 bases short, with 12 bases between. The CDR3 totals 13 residues. Germline V gives CDR1 MDHEN, CDR2 SYDVKM. The CDR3: CASSPQNEEKLFF. CDR3 coding DNA: TGTGCCAGCAGTCCCCAGAACGAGGAAAAACTGTTTTTT.

The chain recombines TRBV5-1 with TRBJ2-3; no firm D call. The V gene lost 1 base and the J gene lost 3 bases, with 9 bases spanning the gap. This CDR3 contains 14 residues. Germline-derived CDR1 and CDR2 are SGHRS and YFSETQ. As DNA, the CDR3 is TGCGCCAGCAGCTTGAACAGTTGGACAGATACGCAGTATTTT. Amino acids: CASSLNSWTDTQYF.

This chain's CDR3 is CASSLMGLAINEQFF. DNA for the CDR3: TGTGCCAGCAGCTTAATGGGACTAGCGATAAATGAGCAGTTCTTC. The rearrangement uses TRBV7-3 and TRBJ2-1, with 10 nucleotides matching TRBD2. The length of the CDR3 is 15 residues. V was pared by 1 base and J by 7 bases, with 4 bases of the junction left unmatched. Germline V gene sequence: CDR1 SGHTA, CDR2 FQGTGA.

The genes are TRBV19 and TRBJ2-7; weak D call: TRBD1 (6 bases). Trimming took off 9 bases at V and 6 bases at J, with 15 bases between the two ends. The CDR3 is made up of 12 amino acids. Looked up from germline, CDR1 is LNHDA and CDR2 is SQIVND (reference sequence). Written as DNA, the CDR3 is TGTGCCAGGCCGGCACAGGGCTGCGAGCAGTACTTC. Translating it yields CARPAQGCEQYF.

CDR3 protein: CATSYQKSSYEQYF. In nucleotides, the CDR3 is TGTGCCACCAGCTATCAGAAGAGCTCCTACGAGCAGTACTTC. The chain carries TRBV15 and TRBJ2-7; D is ambiguous. The V gene's germline CDR1 is LNHNV and CDR2 YYDKDF (reference sequence). This CDR3 comprises 14 residues. Trimming stripped 5 bases from V and 0 bases from J, with 11 bases between.

Notes on this clone: Other DNA sequences in the sample encode the same CDR3. This chain uses TRBV28 with TRBJ2-7, with 10 positions matching TRBD2. Germline V gene data show CDR1 as MDHEN and CDR2 as SYDVKM. This CDR3 is 15 amino acids long. The J segment lost 2 bases and the V segment lost 4 bases, leaving 5 bases of the junction unmatched. The CDR3 reads CASSSQAGGAYEQYF. CDR3 in DNA: TGTGCCAGCAGTTCTCAAGCGGGGGGGGCCTACGAGCAGTACTTC.

The rearrangement joins TRBV2 to TRBJ1-5, with TRBD1 matching over 10 bases. Germline values: CDR1 SNHLY, CDR2 FYNNEI. The CDR3 sequence is 14 residues long. Germline trimming cut 4 bases from V and 7 bases from J; bases unmatched to any gene: 4. CDR3 bases: TGTGCCAGCAGTGCGACAGGGGGCTGGCAGCCCCAGCATTTT. Translating gives CASSATGGWQPQHF.

The chain couples TRBV6-1 to TRBJ2-3; D is perhaps TRBD2 (7 bases). The CDR3 is 14 amino acids. CDR1 MNHNS and CDR2 SASEGT come from the germline V gene. Trimming left V 7 bases short and J 5 bases short, with 16 bases between. DNA of the CDR3: TGTGCCAGCACCCGGGGGGCTAGCGGAGATACGCAGTATTTT. Translation gives CASTRGASGDTQYF.

The chain uses TRBV14 and TRBJ2-2; 12 bases are a match to TRBD2. V shed 8 bases and J 1 base; nucleotides not matched to a gene: 11. Per the germline V gene, CDR1 is SGHDN and CDR2 is FVKESK. The CDR3 is 18 residues long. The CDR3, as DNA: TGTGCCAGCGGACCCCTTCTAGCGGGAGGGCTGAACACCGGGGAGCTGTTTTTT. It specifies CASGPLLAGGLNTGELFF.

This rearrangement joins TRBV5-1 to TRBJ2-7, with 7 bases fitting TRBD1. CDR3 size: 15 residues. V dropped 1 base and J dropped 3; count of bases not matched to a gene: 7. Germline V gives CDR1 SGHRS, CDR2 YFSETQ. The CDR3 sequence is CASSLNSRDSYEQYF. The DNA for the CDR3 is TGCGCCAGCAGCTTGAATTCCAGGGACAGCTACGAGCAGTACTTC. Together with reference TRBV5-1 and TRBJ2-7, the CDR3 gives the full variable domain: KAGVTQTPRYLIKTRGQQVTLSCSPISGHRSVSWYQQTPGQGLQFLFEYFSETQRNKGNFPGRFSGRQFSNSRSEMNVSTLELGDSALYLCASSLNSRDSYEQYFGPGTRLTVT.

The gene calls are TRBV7-9 and TRBJ2-5, with D possibly TRBD1 on 6 matching bases. The germline V and J ends were trimmed by 3 bases and 1 base, with 15 bases remaining between them. The CDR3 totals 16 residues. Germline values: CDR1 SEHNR, CDR2 FQNEAQ (reference sequence). CDR3: CASSFYLDRSQETQYF. Here the CDR3 DNA reads TGTGCCAGCAGCTTTTATCTGGACAGAAGCCAAGAGACCCAGTACTTC.

The chain combines TRBV6-1 with TRBJ2-7; perhaps TRBD1 as D (5 bases). The germline V gene encodes CDR1 MNHNS and CDR2 SASEGT. V was clipped by 4 bases and J by 3 bases, with 19 bases between them. This CDR3 region has 16 residues. The CDR3 here is CASSAPVSGKRYEQYF. CDR3 DNA: TGTGCCAGCAGTGCACCAGTATCAGGGAAACGCTACGAGCAGTACTTC.

The chain has TRBV15 and TRBJ1-2, with TRBD1 matching 7 bases. Germline values: CDR1 LNHNV, CDR2 YYDKDF (reference sequence). J was trimmed by 3 bases and V by 2 bases; bases with no gene match: 6. CDR3 size: 15 residues. Here the CDR3 reads CATSRKRQGDYGYTF. For the CDR3, the DNA is TGTGCCACCAGCAGAAAAAGACAGGGTGACTATGGCTACACCTTC.

The chain has TRBV5-6 and TRBJ2-3; D not resolved. Trimming removed 1 base from V and 0 bases from J, with 3 bases in between. The CDR3 covers 13 residues. Germline CDR1 reads SGHDT; CDR2 reads YYEEEE. The CDR3 bases are TGTGCCAGCAGCTTGTACAGCACAGATACGCAGTATTTT. Translation gives CASSLYSTDTQYF.

This sequence joins TRBV7-2 and TRBJ1-4, with 7 bases identical to TRBD1. Per germline, CDR1 SGHTA and CDR2 FQGNSA. Germline trimming cut 0 bases from V and 0 bases from J; bases unmatched to any gene: 4. The CDR3 covers 17 residues. In DNA form, the CDR3 reads TGTGCCAGCAGCTTAGCAGGGGGCACGGCAACTAATGAAAAACTGTTTTTT. Protein sequence: CASSLAGGTATNEKLFF.

V gene TRBV19 combines with J gene TRBJ2-7; TRBD2 aligns across 7 bases. The trim removed 3 bases at V and 2 bases at J, leaving 4 bases unmatched. The CDR3 loop spans 14 amino acids. CDR1 is LNHDA and CDR2 is SQIVND in the germline V gene (reference sequence). In DNA, the CDR3 is TGTGCCAGTAGTATGAGCGGGATCGCCTACGAGCAGTACTTC. Translating gives CASSMSGIAYEQYF.

Concerning this clone itself: Other DNA sequences within the sample encode an identical CDR3. DNA of the CDR3: TGTGCCAGCAGCTTCGGACTAGCGGAATACAATGAGCAGTTCTTC. Protein product: CASSFGLAEYNEQFF. V gene TRBV7-2 combines with J gene TRBJ2-1; the match to TRBD2 covers 10 bases. CDR3 size: 15 residues. The germline gives CDR1 SGHTA, CDR2 FQGNSA. The trim removed 3 bases at V and 4 bases at J, leaving 3 bases unmatched.